Only a few counts were recorded for the clone carrying this TCR beta chain. Its antigen is currently unknown. This entry belongs to a study of response to subunit inactivated influenza vaccine. Regarding the study as a whole: Few new T cells, the authors suggested, are recruited by each seasonal influenza vaccination.

TCRdb reprocessed the RT-PCR reads via MiXCR and lists one record per CDR3 protein. The sample holds 800,000 or so distinct CDR3 sequences; around 21% are singletons and the top ten take roughly 10%. Material: PBMCs from blood, obtained about 5 days after vaccination. This TCR was recovered from a man aged 50 or older who received an inactivated influenza vaccine.

In DNA, the CDR3 is TGTGCCAGCAGCGTCGACAGGGGGTCCGGGGAGCTGTTTTTT. This codes for CASSVDRGSGELFF. V gene TRBV7-2 combines with J gene TRBJ2-2; 9 bases are shared with TRBD1. With V trimmed by 5 bases and J by 6 bases, 4 bases remained unmatched. This CDR3 has 14 amino acids. Germline-derived CDR1 and CDR2 are SGHTA and FQGNSA.